This T cell receptor beta chain appears in the sequencing data of a study of blood T cell repertoires in COVID-19. Whole-study context: Samples representing acute and convalescent COVID-19 were sourced from the United States, Italy and Spain. Sources were T cells, B-cell-depleted T cells, or PBMCs; the material itself was cDNA or gDNA.

V lost 2 bases and J lost 5, with 9 bases in between. CDR1 and CDR2 (germline): MNHEY, SVGAGI. The CDR3 covers 14 residues. Original processing methods: Estimates of nucleated cell counts were drawn from the amplification of reference gene primers. Measured with immunoSEQ multiplex PCR; TCRdb has only the in-frame clones, and not every one. The V and J calls and the clone size are those of that table, but D and trimming were determined from the DNA. Of over 250,000 clones listed, 85% are singletons. This clonotype was obtained from a human donor in a cohort sampled during active COVID-19. The sequenced sample was peripheral blood. The rearrangement joins TRBV6-5 to TRBJ2-2; weak D call: TRBD2 (7 bases). The DNA for the CDR3 is TGTGCCAGCAGTTACCGGGGGGCGACCGGGGAGCTGTTTTTT. Its translation: CASSYRGATGELFF.